The rows below give T cell receptor beta chains drawn from one sample of a study of cytomegalovirus exposure and HLA in healthy donors. Data came from immunoSEQ multiplex PCR; TCRdb stores just in-frame clones and leaves some out. The table lists 220,000 or so clones, 82% of them singletons. The sample taken for sequencing was PBMCs. The receptors shown here come from a woman in her 40s in good health and CMV-seronegative. The CDR3 runs from the conserved cysteine through the conserved F or W. Each record gives: J gene, clone size, V gene, D gene, CDR3 DNA, CDR3 protein. The D gene is left open where the match is weak. Clone size appears in some rows only: once, few, many, or a class for an expanded clone.

j_call: TRBJ1-5; clone_size: NA; v_call: TRBV5-4; d_call: TRBD1; cdr3_nt: TGTGCCAGCAGCTCACAGGGGGCTCAACAGCCCCAGCATTTT; cdr3_aa: CASSSQGAQQPQHF
j_call: TRBJ1-3; clone_size: once; v_call: TRBV7-9; d_call: TRBD1; cdr3_nt: TGTGCCAGCAGCCACGGGACAGGGGAGGGAAACACCATATATTTT; cdr3_aa: CASSHGTGEGNTIYF
j_call: TRBJ1-2; clone_size: NA; v_call: TRBV18; d_call: NA; cdr3_nt: TGTGCCAGCTCACCACCCGGGGGAAGGAACTATGGCTACACCTTC; cdr3_aa: CASSPPGGRNYGYTF
j_call: TRBJ2-2; clone_size: NA; v_call: TRBV9; d_call: NA; cdr3_nt: TGTGCCAGCAGCGCCTTAACAGGGCATAACACCGGGGAGCTGTTTTTT; cdr3_aa: CASSALTGHNTGELFF
j_call: TRBJ1-1; clone_size: NA; v_call: TRBV19; d_call: NA; cdr3_nt: TGTGCCAGTAACACAGGGAACACTGAAGCTTTCTTT; cdr3_aa: CASNTGNTEAFF
j_call: TRBJ2-1; clone_size: NA; v_call: TRBV4-2; d_call: TRBD2; cdr3_nt: TGTGCCAGCAGCCAAGATTTGGGTTTCCGACTAGCGGGAGGGCCAGATGAGCAGTTCTTC; cdr3_aa: CASSQDLGFRLAGGPDEQFF
j_call: TRBJ2-7; clone_size: NA; v_call: TRBV19; d_call: NA; cdr3_nt: TGTGCCAGTAGTATAACCCTAGGCCCGACCTACGAGCAGTACTTC; cdr3_aa: CASSITLGPTYEQYF
j_call: TRBJ2-1; clone_size: NA; v_call: TRBV2; d_call: TRBD1; cdr3_nt: TGTGCCAGCAGGAGGGACAGATCCTTCAATGAGCAGTTCTTC; cdr3_aa: CASRRDRSFNEQFF
j_call: TRBJ2-3; clone_size: NA; v_call: TRBV29-1; d_call: NA; cdr3_nt: TGCAGCGTTGAAGATCTAGGGGGAGGGGACACAGATACGCAGTATTTT; cdr3_aa: CSVEDLGGGDTDTQYF
j_call: TRBJ2-7; clone_size: NA; v_call: TRBV11-2; d_call: NA; cdr3_nt: TGTGCCAGCAGCTTAGGCTTTAGCGGCATCTCCTACGAGCAGTACTTC; cdr3_aa: CASSLGFSGISYEQYF
j_call: TRBJ2-7; clone_size: once; v_call: TRBV2; d_call: NA; cdr3_nt: TGTGCCAGCAGTGAAGGCAGGCCCCTCTACGAGCAGTACTTC; cdr3_aa: CASSEGRPLYEQYF
j_call: TRBJ2-3; clone_size: NA; v_call: TRBV5-4; d_call: TRBD1; cdr3_nt: TGTGCCAGCAGCTTAGGGACAGGGGCAAGGGATACGCAGTATTTT; cdr3_aa: CASSLGTGARDTQYF
j_call: TRBJ1-6; clone_size: NA; v_call: TRBV7-9; d_call: NA; cdr3_nt: TGTGCCAGCAGCTTAGAACAGGTTAATTCACCCCTCCACTTT; cdr3_aa: CASSLEQVNSPLHF
j_call: TRBJ1-2; clone_size: NA; v_call: TRBV18; d_call: TRBD1; cdr3_nt: TGTGCCAGCTCAGCCCGGGACAGGGACGGCTACACCTTC; cdr3_aa: CASSARDRDGYTF
j_call: TRBJ2-1; clone_size: NA; v_call: TRBV7-3; d_call: TRBD2; cdr3_nt: TGTGCCAGCAGCTTAAGAGGCAGCGGGAGCTCCTACAATGAGCAGTTCTTC; cdr3_aa: CASSLRGSGSSYNEQFF
j_call: TRBJ1-5; clone_size: NA; v_call: TRBV19; d_call: TRBD1; cdr3_nt: TGTGCCAGTAGTCGTGTAGGGACAGTCAATCAGCCCCAGCATTTT; cdr3_aa: CASSRVGTVNQPQHF